The next 30 T cell receptor beta chains were all read from a single sample in a study of ipilimumab plus nivolumab after autologous stem cell transplantation. Clones were sequenced by immunoSEQ multiplex PCR, and TCRdb holds only the in-frame ones, with some missing. The repertoire includes about 16,000 clones, approximately 71% of them detected once, and about a fifth sits in the top ten. Sample: PBMCs, taken in a trial of ipilimumab plus nivolumab as post-transplant consolidation. The receptor set was obtained from a male donor with diffuse large B-cell lymphoma.

This clone was detected a few times. This chain joins TRBV25-1 and TRBJ1-2, with D uncertain. Trimming pared 3 bases from V and 4 bases from J, leaving 12 bases between. The CDR3 runs to 14 residues. The V gene's germline CDR1 is MGHDK and CDR2 SYGVNS. The chain's CDR3 is CASSEQEIGYGYTF. The CDR3 DNA is TGTGCCAGCAGTGAGCAGGAAATTGGCTATGGCTACACCTTC.

The rearrangement uses TRBV4-2 and TRBJ1-2; D gene ambiguous. The CDR3 has 15 residues. With 0 bases removed from V and 6 bases from J, the gap between germline ends came to 14 bases. Germline V gene sequence: CDR1 LGHNA, CDR2 YNFKEQ. In DNA, the CDR3 is TGTGCCAGCAGCCAAGATGTGGGTGGGGTCGATGGCTACACCTTC. It specifies CASSQDVGGVDGYTF.

The CDR3 protein is CASSVSSDTKGETQYF. The CDR3 DNA reads TGTGCCAGCAGCGTTTCTAGCGACACAAAAGGGGAGACCCAGTACTTC. V and J are TRBV9 and TRBJ2-5, with a possible D match to TRBD2 (6 bases). Trimming shortened V by 2 bases and J by 5 bases, and 19 bases separated the two germline ends. CDR1 and CDR2 (germline): SGDLS, YYNGEE. The CDR3 runs to 16 residues.

The J gene is TRBJ2-1, the V gene TRBV7-9; 8 bases map to TRBD2. V shed 4 bases, J shed 7 bases, and the junction held 9 bases outside the gene matches. Germline values: CDR1 SEHNR, CDR2 FQNEAQ (reference sequence). The CDR3 runs to 15 residues. The CDR3 DNA is TGTGCCAGCAGCTCCTCTCCTAGCGGGTTGAATGAGCAGTTCTTC. This codes for CASSSSPSGLNEQFF.

V usage is TRBV5-1 and J usage is TRBJ1-4; D is ambiguous. V was trimmed by 0 bases and J by 4 bases, leaving 7 bases between them. The CDR3 loop spans 14 amino acids. CDR1 and CDR2 from the germline V gene are SGHRS and YFSETQ. CDR3 region: CASSLEGFNEKLFF. CDR3 DNA: TGCGCCAGCAGCTTGGAAGGGTTTAATGAAAAACTGTTTTTT.

This chain joins TRBV19 and TRBJ2-3; 7 bases are shared with TRBD2. The germline V gene encodes CDR1 LNHDA and CDR2 SQIVND (reference sequence). The CDR3 extends over 16 amino acids. The V and J ends lost 3 bases and 1 base, in that order; junction bases with no gene match: 7. The CDR3 DNA follows: TGTGCCAGTAGTATTGTAGGTCTAGCGGGCACAGATACGCAGTATTTT. Translation gives CASSIVGLAGTDTQYF. Full variable domain (missing parts from reference TRBV19 and TRBJ2-3): DGGITQSPKYLFRKEGQNVTLSCEQNLNHDAMYWYRQDPGQGLRLIYYSQIVNDFQKGDIAEGYSVSREKKESFPLTVTSAQKNPTAFYLCASSIVGLAGTDTQYFGPGTRLTVL.

This clone was picked up a small number of times. The V call is TRBV15, the J call TRBJ1-5; D unclear. The CDR3 loop spans 12 amino acids. The ends were cut back, 3 bases at V and 4 bases at J, with 4 bases in the middle. CDR1 is LNHNV and CDR2 is YYDKDF in the germline V gene (reference sequence). The CDR3 DNA reads as TGTGCCACCAGCAGTGGGAATCAGCCCCAGCATTTT. Amino acid sequence: CATSSGNQPQHF.

The rearrangement uses TRBV10-3 and TRBJ1-5, with TRBD1 identical over 9 bases. There are 15 residues in the CDR3. J gave up 4 bases and V 8 bases, and 9 bases lay outside the gene matches. Germline V gene data show CDR1 as ENHRY and CDR2 as SYGVKD. The CDR3 protein is CAIAPGQGQNQPQHF. As DNA, the CDR3 is TGTGCCATCGCCCCAGGACAGGGGCAGAATCAGCCCCAGCATTTT.

This clone was detected once. The chain is built from TRBV30 and TRBJ2-7; 10 bases are a match to TRBD2. The CDR3 extends over 16 amino acids. The J segment lost 9 bases and the V segment lost 1 base, leaving 15 bases of the junction unmatched. Germline-derived CDR1 and CDR2 are GTSNPN and SVGIG (reference sequence). The CDR3 region is CAWSAFGVAGGGGQYF. CDR3 bases: TGTGCCTGGAGTGCGTTTGGGGTAGCGGGAGGCGGGGGGCAGTACTTC.

The count of this clone is one. The chain couples TRBV29-1 to TRBJ2-2; possible D gene TRBD2, 6 bases. Trimming cost V 3 bases and J 5 bases, with 13 bases left between them. This CDR3 has 14 amino acids. Germline lookup yields CDR1 SQVTM and CDR2 ANQGSEA. This CDR3 reads CSVDAGRGTGELFF. The CDR3 region has the DNA TGCAGCGTTGACGCGGGGCGCGGAACCGGGGAGCTGTTTTTT.

This chain links TRBV6-4 with TRBJ2-7; 9 bases line up with TRBD1. The germline CDR1 and CDR2 sequences are MRHNA and SNTAGT. CDR3 length: 13 amino acids. After removal of 4 bases from V and 6 bases from J, the junction contained 4 bases not matched to a gene. The CDR3 nucleotides are TGTGCCAGCAGTGCCGTGACAGGGGGCGAGCAGTACTTC. It specifies CASSAVTGGEQYF.

V gene TRBV27 combines with J gene TRBJ1-5, with D maybe TRBD1 (5 bases). Germline CDR1 and CDR2: MNHEY and SMNVEV (reference sequence). This CDR3 region has 15 residues. V was clipped by 6 bases and J by 0 bases, with 12 bases between them. In nucleotides, the CDR3 is TGTGCCAGCAGCTCGGACATTTATAGCAATCAGCCCCAGCATTTT. Protein product: CASSSDIYSNQPQHF.

This clone is termed medium-sized. V and J are TRBV7-8 and TRBJ1-1, with D tentatively TRBD1 (6 bases). CDR1 SGHVS and CDR2 FQNEAQ come from the germline V gene. The germline V and J ends were trimmed by 7 bases and 4 bases, with 13 bases remaining between them. This CDR3 contains 13 residues. Here the CDR3 reads CASNDRRATEAFF. The CDR3 bases are TGTGCCAGCAACGACAGGAGGGCCACTGAAGCTTTCTTT.

The chain links TRBV7-3 to TRBJ2-1; 11 nucleotides align to TRBD2. Germline V CDR1 and CDR2: SGHTA, FQGTGA. V shed 5 bases, J shed 9 bases, and the junction held 9 bases outside the gene matches. The CDR3 is 15 amino acids. The CDR3 protein is CASSQRLAGQSEQFF. The CDR3 coding sequence is TGTGCCAGCAGCCAACGACTAGCGGGACAGTCTGAGCAGTTCTTC.

This chain connects TRBV30 to TRBJ2-7; TRBD2 agrees at 8 bases. V was clipped by 2 bases and J by 1 base; unmatched bases: 7. This CDR3 spans 15 amino acids. CDR1 GTSNPN and CDR2 SVGIG come from the germline V gene (reference sequence). The CDR3 coding sequence is TGTGCCTGGAGTAGAGCGGGAGCCCTTTCCTACGAGCAGTACTTC. It codes for CAWSRAGALSYEQYF. The full variable domain, its missing parts supplied by reference TRBV30 and TRBJ2-7, is SQTIHQWPATLVQPVGSPLSLECTVEGTSNPNLYWYRQAAGRGLQLLFYSVGIGQISSEVPQNLSASRPQDRQFILSSKKLLLSDSGFYLCAWSRAGALSYEQYFGPGTRLTVT.

The rearrangement uses TRBV29-1 and TRBJ1-1; D is unclear. Trimming cost V 4 bases and J 1 base, with 10 bases left between them. CDR1 is SQVTM and CDR2 is ANQGSEA in the germline V gene. This CDR3 has 13 residues. The CDR3 nucleotides read TGCAGCGTTGCTACAGACCCGAACACTGAAGCTTTCTTT. This encodes CSVATDPNTEAFF.

CDR3 sequence: CAWSETYRLSYEQYF. The CDR3 coding sequence is TGTGCCTGGAGCGAAACCTACAGGCTCTCCTACGAGCAGTACTTC. The rearrangement links TRBV30 to TRBJ2-7, with D possibly being TRBD1 (5 bases). The CDR3 covers 15 residues. Trimming stripped 3 bases from V and 0 bases from J, with 15 bases between. CDR1 and CDR2 (germline): GTSNPN, SVGIG (reference sequence).

The V call is TRBV5-1, the J call TRBJ1-2, with D possibly being TRBD1 (5 bases). V was pared by 0 bases and J by 2 bases, with 5 bases between. CDR3 length equals 13 residues. The V gene's germline CDR1 is SGHRS and CDR2 YFSETQ. CDR3 nucleotide sequence: TGCGCCAGCAGCTTGGACAGGAACTATGGCTACACCTTC. Protein product: CASSLDRNYGYTF.

CDR3 protein: CASSFGGTGGKYYGYTF. CDR3 sequence (DNA): TGTGCCAGCAGCTTTGGGGGAACAGGGGGGAAGTACTATGGCTACACCTTC. The V call is TRBV7-2, the J call TRBJ1-2; the match to TRBD1 covers 8 bases. With 3 bases clipped from V and 3 bases from J, the junction kept 12 bases outside the gene matches. The CDR3 extends over 17 amino acids. Germline CDR1 and CDR2: SGHTA and FQGNSA.

This clone was observed once. The chain joins TRBV4-2 to TRBJ2-7; TRBD2 matches 12 bases. V shed 1 base and J 2 bases; nucleotides not matched to a gene: 0. Germline V gives CDR1 LGHNA, CDR2 YNFKEQ. The CDR3 contains 15 residues. The CDR3 is CASSQGLAGAYEQYF. The CDR3 DNA sequence: TGTGCCAGCAGCCAAGGACTAGCGGGAGCCTACGAGCAGTACTTC.

The chain employs TRBV5-1 and TRBJ1-1; possible D gene TRBD1, 6 bases. The CDR3 runs 13 residues. CDR1 and CDR2 from the germline V gene are SGHRS and YFSETQ. V lost 5 bases and J lost 2, with 10 bases in between. CDR3 region: CASRRTDNTEAFF. Written as DNA, the CDR3 is TGCGCCAGCAGACGGACAGACAACACTGAAGCTTTCTTT.

The J gene is TRBJ2-7, the V gene TRBV5-1, with TRBD2 identical over 9 bases. Germline lookup yields CDR1 SGHRS and CDR2 YFSETQ. The CDR3 extends over 15 amino acids. V dropped 1 base and J dropped 0; count of bases not matched to a gene: 2. The CDR3 sequence: CASSLRLADSYEQYF. The CDR3 bases are TGCGCCAGCAGCTTGAGACTAGCGGACTCCTACGAGCAGTACTTC. The whole variable domain, remainder taken from reference TRBV5-1 and TRBJ2-7, is KAGVTQTPRYLIKTRGQQVTLSCSPISGHRSVSWYQQTPGQGLQFLFEYFSETQRNKGNFPGRFSGRQFSNSRSEMNVSTLELGDSALYLCASSLRLADSYEQYFGPGTRLTVT.

V usage is TRBV10-2 and J usage is TRBJ1-3; no firm D call. This CDR3 region has 12 residues. CDR1 is WSHSY and CDR2 is SAAADI in the germline V gene. Trimming removed 7 bases from V and 4 bases from J, with 8 bases in between. The DNA of the CDR3 is TGCGCCAGCACGGAGTCCGGAAACACCATATATTTT. It specifies CASTESGNTIYF.

This sequence joins TRBV6-1 and TRBJ2-1; 7 nucleotides line up with TRBD1. The length of the CDR3 is 14 residues. Per the germline V gene, CDR1 is MNHNS and CDR2 is SASEGT. V was clipped by 8 bases and J by 8 bases; unmatched bases: 12. The CDR3 DNA reads TGTGCCAGCGCGGACAGGCCCCTCCGGTATGAGCAGTTCTTC. Translating gives CASADRPLRYEQFF.

The chain carries TRBV5-1 and TRBJ1-2; D uncertain. Trimming stripped 0 bases from V and 8 bases from J, with 11 bases between. Germline CDR1 reads SGHRS; CDR2 reads YFSETQ. The CDR3 extends over 13 amino acids. In nucleotides, the CDR3 is TGCGCCAGCAGCTTGGACACTGGATCCGGCTACACCTTC. Translation: CASSLDTGSGYTF.

The chain couples TRBV6-4 to TRBJ2-7; 7 bases line up with TRBD2. The J segment lost 4 bases and the V segment lost 5 bases, leaving 2 bases of the junction unmatched. CDR3 length: 12 amino acids. The germline gives CDR1 MRHNA, CDR2 SNTAGT. The CDR3 nucleotides read TGTGCCAGCAGTAGCGGGGATTACGAGCAGTACTTC. This translates into CASSSGDYEQYF.

The V and J genes are TRBV9 and TRBJ2-7; TRBD2 might be the D (6 bases). Deletions cut 0 bases from V and 1 base from J, with 11 bases between. There are 15 residues in the CDR3. Germline lookup yields CDR1 SGDLS and CDR2 YYNGEE. CDR3 DNA: TGTGCCAGCAGCGTAGACGGGAGTGGGTCCTACGAGCAGTACTTC. As protein: CASSVDGSGSYEQYF. The complete variable domain, with remaining parts taken from reference TRBV9 and TRBJ2-7, reads DSGVTQTPKHLITATGQRVTLRCSPRSGDLSVYWYQQSLDQGLQFLIQYYNGEERAKGNILERFSAQQFPDLHSELNLSSLELGDSALYFCASSVDGSGSYEQYFGPGTRLTVT.

This chain links TRBV6-6 with TRBJ2-5, with D perhaps TRBD1 or TRBD2 (5 bases each). The V end was cut by 6 bases, the J end by 3 bases, with 14 bases between. The CDR3 is made up of 14 amino acids. Germline V gene lookup returns CDR1 MNHNY and CDR2 SVGAGI (reference sequence). CDR3 DNA: TGTGCCAGCAGGGACTCGGGGCGGGAAGAGACCCAGTACTTC. Residues: CASRDSGREETQYF.

The chain uses TRBV5-1 and TRBJ2-3, with D possibly TRBD1 on 5 matching bases. The CDR3 is made up of 13 amino acids. Trimming took off 0 bases at V and 7 bases at J, with 9 bases between the two ends. Germline CDR1 and CDR2: SGHRS and YFSETQ. The CDR3 DNA follows: TGCGCCAGCAGCTTGGGGACACCGAATACGCAGTATTTT. Protein: CASSLGTPNTQYF. The variable domain in full, with the rest retrieved from reference TRBV5-1 and TRBJ2-3, is KAGVTQTPRYLIKTRGQQVTLSCSPISGHRSVSWYQQTPGQGLQFLFEYFSETQRNKGNFPGRFSGRQFSNSRSEMNVSTLELGDSALYLCASSLGTPNTQYFGPGTRLTVL.

The chain employs TRBV15 and TRBJ2-6; maybe TRBD1 (6 bases). The germline CDR1 and CDR2 sequences are LNHNV and YYDKDF (reference sequence). The CDR3 is 19 amino acids. V was trimmed by 0 bases and J by 0 bases, leaving 15 bases between them. The DNA for the CDR3 is TGTGCCACCAGCAGAGATCGGCAGGGGCTTTTCTCTGGGGCCAACGTCCTGACTTTC. This codes for CATSRDRQGLFSGANVLTF.